The entry below describes one TCR beta chain. Its matching antigen is unknown. Libraries were prepared by immunoSEQ multiplex PCR; TCRdb keeps only in-frame clonotypes and omits some of them. The sample shows about 1.1 million clones, more than 75% of them seen only once. V was shortened by 5 bases and J by 1 base, with 14 bases between the two germline ends. CDR1 SGHTA and CDR2 FQGTGA come from the germline V gene. The CDR3 is 16 amino acids. The sample originates from a study of shared clonotypes between healthy human individuals. Study information: Per donor, CD8 memory used one plate, CD8 naive used two, CD4 memory used three and CD4 naive used three.

Study-wide results and limits: Naive subsets generally exceeded memory subsets in estimated richness.

Sample: memory CD4+ T cells from PBMCs. The subset denotes: CD45RA-negative fraction. The chain couples TRBV7-3 to TRBJ2-2; tentative D call: TRBD2 (5 bases). The sequence was obtained from a man aged 18 to 35 in good health. Some clones in this sample may be carry-over from other donors' samples. The CDR3 DNA follows: TGTGCCAGCAGCACCCAGCGGCAGAGGAACACCGGGGAGCTGTTTTTT. Amino acid sequence: CASSTQRQRNTGELFF.